These 28 T cell receptor beta chains were sequenced from one sample in a study of CD8 T cells in Susac syndrome. The RNA input was about 0.45 to 1 ug, and it was reverse transcribed with random hexamers. TCRdb re-called the immunoSEQ multiplex PCR reads with MiXCR, one entry per CDR3 protein. In the table there are about 120,000 distinct CDR3 sequences, 85% to 95% of which are singletons. Sample: CD4+ T cells from PBMCs. All receptors derive from a human donor in good health.

The rearrangement uses TRBV3-1 and TRBJ2-3, with TRBD2 identical over 13 bases. The CDR3 is made up of 16 amino acids. The germline V gene has CDR1 LGHDT and CDR2 YNNKEL (reference sequence). With 4 bases clipped from V and 6 bases from J, the junction kept 7 bases outside the gene matches. CDR3 loop: CASSPLAGGPSDTQYF. The CDR3 nucleotides are TGTGCCAGCAGCCCACTAGCGGGGGGGCCGAGCGATACGCAGTATTTT.

This chain connects TRBV7-2 to TRBJ1-1, with unresolved D. Germline values: CDR1 SGHTA, CDR2 FQGNSA. This CDR3 comprises 12 residues. Trimming pared 5 bases from V and 2 bases from J, leaving 6 bases between. The CDR3: CASSPPNTEAFF. CDR3 DNA: TGTGCCAGCAGCCCGCCCAACACTGAAGCTTTCTTT.

This rearrangement joins TRBV12-3 or TRBV12-4 to TRBJ2-3; 8 nucleotides line up with TRBD1. The trim removed 5 bases at V and 0 bases at J, leaving 7 bases unmatched. The CDR3 has 16 residues. CDR3 sequence (DNA): TGTGCCAGCAGTCCCCCCGGGACAGGTAGCACAGATACGCAGTATTTT. This sequence encodes CASSPPGTGSTDTQYF.

The V call is TRBV5-1, the J call TRBJ2-3, with D possibly being TRBD2 (6 bases). Trimming removed 4 bases from V and 3 bases from J, with 12 bases in between. The length of the CDR3 is 14 residues. Per the germline V gene, CDR1 is SGHRS and CDR2 is YFSETQ. The CDR3 DNA reads TGCGCCAGCAGCCGGCCGGGGGAGACAGATACGCAGTATTTT. Translated, it gives CASSRPGETDTQYF.

For the CDR3, the DNA is TGTGCCAGCAGTGACCGTTGGACTAGCGGCGTCTCTGGGGCCAACGTCCTGACTTTC. This translates into CASSDRWTSGVSGANVLTF. The chain uses TRBV25-1 and TRBJ2-6; TRBD2 aligns across 10 bases. Germline CDR1 MGHDK, CDR2 SYGVNS. V lost 3 bases and J lost 0; bases outside the gene matches: 8. The CDR3 has 19 amino acids.

This clonotype appeared a few times. DNA of the CDR3: TGTGCCAGCAGCTTAGGGGACAGGGGGCCGTACGAGCAGTACTTC. Translating gives CASSLGDRGPYEQYF. This sequence joins TRBV7-6 and TRBJ2-7, with TRBD1 matching 12 bases. The CDR3 is 15 residues long. CDR1 and CDR2 (germline): SGHVS, FNYEAQ. J was trimmed by 4 bases and V by 1 base; bases with no gene match: 2.

This clonotype came up a few times. This chain joins TRBV20-1 and TRBJ2-7, with 7 bases lining up with TRBD1. With 6 bases clipped from V and 3 bases from J, the junction kept 5 bases outside the gene matches. Germline CDR1 DFQATT, CDR2 SNEGSKA (reference sequence). The CDR3 covers 12 residues. CDR3 sequence reads: CSAEGADYEQYF. CDR3 sequence (DNA): TGCAGTGCCGAGGGGGCGGACTACGAGCAGTACTTC.

The chain joins TRBV4-3 to TRBJ2-6; D is unclear. The germline V gene encodes CDR1 LGHNA and CDR2 YSLEER. CDR3 length equals 14 residues. V lost 3 bases and J 4 bases, leaving 7 bases between the germline ends. CDR3 coding DNA: TGCGCCAGCAGCCAGTTAGAGGGGGCCAACGTCCTGACTTTC. Protein: CASSQLEGANVLTF.

The V gene is TRBV3-1, the J gene TRBJ1-2; TRBD1 aligns across 8 bases. This CDR3 has 16 amino acids. J lost 6 bases, V lost 3 bases, and 12 bases had no gene match. Germline lookup yields CDR1 LGHDT and CDR2 YNNKEL (reference sequence). CDR3 region: CASSQPGTGHSHGYTF. CDR3 bases: TGTGCCAGCAGCCAGCCCGGGACAGGACATTCCCATGGCTACACCTTC.

The chain employs TRBV4-2 and TRBJ2-7; D gene uncertain. V was clipped by 3 bases and J by 4 bases, with 16 bases between them. Per germline, CDR1 LGHNA and CDR2 YNFKEQ. This CDR3 contains 15 residues. The CDR3 sequence: CASSQSAQQTYEQYF. The CDR3 nucleotides are TGTGCCAGCAGCCAGTCAGCCCAGCAGACTTACGAGCAGTACTTC.

The V gene is TRBV20-1, the J gene TRBJ1-1, with no clear D. V gave up 3 bases and J gave up 1 base, with 6 bases separating them. The CDR3 sequence is 12 residues long. Looked up from germline, CDR1 is DFQATT and CDR2 is SNEGSKA (reference sequence). In nucleotides, the CDR3 is TGCAGTGCTAGCCGGGCGAACACTGAAGCTTTCTTT. Protein: CSASRANTEAFF.

The count of this clonotype is one. This chain joins TRBV28 and TRBJ1-1; D is undetermined. With 7 bases removed from V and 3 bases from J, the gap between germline ends came to 3 bases. The CDR3 contains 10 residues. The V gene's germline CDR1 is MDHEN and CDR2 SYDVKM. The CDR3 coding sequence is TGTGCCAGCAAGGACACTGAAGCTTTCTTT. This encodes CASKDTEAFF.

This chain connects TRBV14 to TRBJ2-3; TRBD1 or TRBD2 may be the D gene (5 bases each). Germline V CDR1 and CDR2: SGHDN, FVKESK. The length of the CDR3 is 19 residues. V lost 0 bases, J lost 3 bases, and 22 bases lay in between. CDR3 nucleotide sequence: TGTGCCAGCAGCCAAGAAGGGGCAATTGGGGGACCCTCAACAGATACGCAGTATTTT. This codes for CASSQEGAIGGPSTDTQYF.

The chain combines TRBV12-3 or TRBV12-4 with TRBJ2-3; possibly TRBD1 for D (6 bases). The germline V and J ends were trimmed by 4 bases and 14 bases, with 25 bases remaining between them. CDR3 size: 15 residues. The CDR3 is CASSSPTREGGRGYF. The CDR3 bases are TGTGCCAGCAGTTCACCTACGAGGGAAGGGGGTCGTGGGTATTTT.

The rearrangement links TRBV20-1 to TRBJ2-5, with a possible D match to TRBD2 (6 bases). The CDR3 is made up of 11 amino acids. V lost 7 bases and J 5 bases, leaving 11 bases between the germline ends. Germline V gene data show CDR1 as DFQATT and CDR2 as SNEGSKA (reference sequence). CDR3 sequence (DNA): TGCAGTGGAGGGAGCGGGGAGACCCAGTACTTC. Its translation is CSGGSGETQYF.

This sequence joins TRBV7-9 and TRBJ1-1; the D is unclear. The CDR3 is 15 residues long. V gave up 3 bases and J gave up 0 bases, with 11 bases separating them. Germline V gene sequence: CDR1 SEHNR, CDR2 FQNEAQ (reference sequence). The chain's CDR3 is CASSLQRVMNTEAFF. The CDR3 nucleotides are TGTGCCAGCAGCTTGCAGAGAGTAATGAACACTGAAGCTTTCTTT.

The chain links TRBV30 to TRBJ2-3; D gene unclear. With 1 base removed from V and 3 bases from J, the gap between germline ends came to 2 bases. CDR1 and CDR2 (germline): GTSNPN, SVGIG (reference sequence). The CDR3 runs 11 residues. This CDR3 is CAWSATDTQYF. CDR3 in DNA: TGTGCCTGGAGTGCAACAGATACGCAGTATTTT.

V is TRBV29-1 and J is TRBJ2-2; TRBD2 might be the D (5 bases). Trimming took 7 bases from V and 5 from J, leaving 8 bases between them. This CDR3 is built from 11 residues. The germline CDR1 and CDR2 sequences are SQVTM and ANQGSEA. DNA for the CDR3: TGCAGCGCGGGGTCTACCGGGGAGCTGTTTTTT. This sequence encodes CSAGSTGELFF.

This clonotype was recorded once. The chain employs TRBV2 and TRBJ2-3; D not certain. V was clipped by 2 bases and J by 2 bases, with 5 bases between them. Germline CDR1 SNHLY, CDR2 FYNNEI. This CDR3 region has 13 residues. The CDR3 here is CASSEQATDTQYF. The CDR3 region has the DNA TGTGCCAGCAGTGAACAGGCCACAGATACGCAGTATTTT. The complete variable domain, with remaining parts taken from reference TRBV2 and TRBJ2-3, reads EPEVTQTPSHQVTQMGQEVILRCVPISNHLYFYWYRQILGQKVEFLVSFYNNEISEKSEIFDDQFSVERPDGSNFTLKIRSTKLEDSAMYFCASSEQATDTQYFGPGTRLTVL.

This chain uses TRBV3-1 with TRBJ2-5; possibly TRBD1 or TRBD2 for D (5 bases each). The CDR3 runs to 13 residues. Germline V lookup: CDR1 LGHDT, CDR2 YNNKEL (reference sequence). Trimming cost V 2 bases and J 5 bases, with 9 bases left between them. CDR3 residues: CASSQRDGETQYF. The DNA for the CDR3 is TGTGCCAGCAGCCAAAGGGACGGGGAGACCCAGTACTTC.

The CDR3 region has the DNA TGCGCCAGCAGCCTTGCGGGGTATGGAAACACCATATATTTT. Amino acids: CASSLAGYGNTIYF. The chain links TRBV5-1 to TRBJ1-3; D is unresolved. Germline values: CDR1 SGHRS, CDR2 YFSETQ. The ends were cut back, 4 bases at V and 3 bases at J, with 11 bases in the middle. The CDR3 length is 14 residues.

This clonotype was seen a single time. This chain joins TRBV14 and TRBJ1-2; weak D call: TRBD1 (5 bases). The V gene's germline CDR1 is SGHDN and CDR2 FVKESK. CDR3 length: 13 residues. V shed 8 bases and J shed 6 bases, with 16 bases lying between them. CDR3 protein: CASAPGRGHGYTF. The CDR3 bases are TGTGCCAGCGCACCGGGACGCGGCCATGGCTACACCTTC. Full variable domain (remainder filled in from reference TRBV14 and TRBJ1-2): EAGVTQFPSHSVIEKGQTVTLRCDPISGHDNLYWYRRVMGKEIKFLLHFVKESKQDESGMPNNRFLAERTGGTYSTLKVQPAELEDSGVYFCASAPGRGHGYTFGSGTRLTVV.

The V and J genes are TRBV20-1 and TRBJ1-2, with no clear D. Germline CDR1 and CDR2: DFQATT and SNEGSKA (reference sequence). The CDR3 covers 12 residues. Trimming shortened V by 6 bases and J by 7 bases, and 15 bases separated the two germline ends. CDR3 sequence reads: CSAKTTVGGYTF. Written as DNA, the CDR3 is TGCAGTGCCAAAACGACGGTTGGTGGCTACACCTTC.

The table lists this clonotype with a count of one. J is TRBJ2-1 and V is TRBV3-1; D might be TRBD2 (6 bases). Between the trimmed V and J ends, which lost 0 bases and 14 bases, there was a span of 14 bases. Germline CDR1 LGHDT, CDR2 YNNKEL (reference sequence). The CDR3 length is 13 residues. CDR3 in amino acids: CASSQDTEGTEFF. The CDR3, as DNA: TGTGCCAGCAGCCAAGATACGGAGGGAACTGAGTTCTTC.

The rearrangement links TRBV14 to TRBJ2-7; D not certain. Per the germline V gene, CDR1 is SGHDN and CDR2 is FVKESK. The CDR3 has 15 amino acids. Trimming removed 2 bases at V and 6 bases at J, with 17 bases between. Written as DNA, the CDR3 is TGTGCCAGCAGCCAAACCCACACATCTCTAAGCGAGCAGTACTTC. Residues: CASSQTHTSLSEQYF.

This chain uses TRBV6-2 or TRBV6-3 with TRBJ1-5; TRBD1 matches 8 bases. J gave up 3 bases and V 8 bases, and 9 bases lay outside the gene matches. Germline V gene sequence: CDR1 MNHEY, CDR2 SVGEGT. CDR3 length equals 15 residues. The CDR3 loop is CASQLGQAINQPQHF. CDR3 nucleotide sequence: TGTGCCAGCCAACTGGGACAGGCAATCAATCAGCCCCAGCATTTT.

The chain couples TRBV12-3 or TRBV12-4 to TRBJ2-7, with D perhaps matching TRBD2 (5 bases). This CDR3 has 13 residues. With 2 bases removed from V and 11 bases from J, the gap between germline ends came to 16 bases. For the CDR3, the DNA is TGTGCCAGCAGTTTAAACCGCTCATCGGGAAAGTACTTC. Protein: CASSLNRSSGKYF.

The chain uses TRBV27 and TRBJ1-2, with 9 bases fitting TRBD1. Germline V gene sequence: CDR1 MNHEY, CDR2 SMNVEV (reference sequence). This CDR3 is built from 14 residues. Trimming removed 7 bases from V and 8 bases from J; junction bases left unmatched: 11. CDR3 in amino acids: CASILRTGVGGYTF. Here the CDR3 DNA reads TGTGCCAGCATCCTCCGGACAGGGGTCGGAGGCTACACCTTC.